The next 31 T cell receptor beta chains were all read from a single sample in a study of blood T cell repertoires in COVID-19. Profiled with immunoSEQ multiplex PCR; TCRdb holds only in-frame clones, not every one. Among about 190,000 clones, around 83% were seen once, and the ten largest hold about 5.7%. Sequencing was carried out using peripheral blood. The origin of the receptors is a woman aged 40 to 49 with acute or convalescent COVID-19.

This sequence joins TRBV28 and TRBJ1-1; the D gene is possibly TRBD1 (5 bases). The CDR3 contains 13 residues. Trimming pared 6 bases from V and 6 bases from J, leaving 14 bases between. Germline V gene lookup returns CDR1 MDHEN and CDR2 SYDVKM. CDR3 coding DNA: TGTGCCAGCAGCCGGGTGGGGGGGGCTGAAGCTTTCTTT. It codes for CASSRVGGAEAFF.

This chain connects TRBV13 to TRBJ2-7, with D possibly being TRBD2 (5 bases). The V end was cut by 5 bases, the J end by 0 bases, with 11 bases between. Germline V gives CDR1 PRHDT, CDR2 FYEKMQ (reference sequence). CDR3 length equals 14 residues. The CDR3 region is CASSLLGASYEQYF. The DNA for the CDR3 is TGTGCCAGCAGCCTACTAGGCGCCTCCTACGAGCAGTACTTC.

The chain couples TRBV27 to TRBJ2-3, with D maybe TRBD2 (6 bases). Germline lookup yields CDR1 MNHEY and CDR2 SMNVEV (reference sequence). V lost 6 bases, J lost 2 bases, and 18 bases lay in between. The CDR3 is 16 amino acids. The CDR3 nucleotides are TGTGCCAGCAGGGGGACTCGAGATTGGGACACAGATACGCAGTATTTT. This gives the protein CASRGTRDWDTDTQYF.

The J gene is TRBJ2-3, the V gene TRBV5-1, with 11 bases that match TRBD2. The V and J ends lost 2 bases and 1 base, in that order; junction bases with no gene match: 6. This CDR3 is 17 amino acids long. Germline V gives CDR1 SGHRS, CDR2 YFSETQ. Here the CDR3 DNA reads TGCGCCAGCAGCTTTAGCGGGGGGGGCCCGCGCACAGATACGCAGTATTTT. Protein: CASSFSGGGPRTDTQYF.

The genes are TRBV10-3 and TRBJ2-1, with 9 bases that match TRBD2. CDR3 length: 16 amino acids. Trimming at V came to 3 bases and at J to 0 bases, leaving 3 bases not matched to a gene. Per germline, CDR1 ENHRY and CDR2 SYGVKD. Here the CDR3 reads CAISESSGTSYNEQFF. CDR3 DNA: TGTGCCATCAGTGAATCTAGCGGGACCTCCTACAATGAGCAGTTCTTC.

This clone was seen only once. The V gene is TRBV11-2, the J gene TRBJ2-3, with TRBD2 matching 11 bases. The germline CDR1 and CDR2 sequences are SGHAT and FQNNGV. With V trimmed by 7 bases and J by 5 bases, 5 bases remained unmatched. CDR3 size: 14 residues. CDR3 protein: CASKRGLAEDTQYF. In DNA, the CDR3 is TGTGCCAGCAAGCGGGGACTAGCGGAAGATACGCAGTATTTT.

The chain has TRBV6-5 and TRBJ1-5, with D tentatively TRBD1 (5 bases). The CDR3 is 15 amino acids. In germline, CDR1 is MNHEY, CDR2 SVGAGI. The V and J ends lost 6 bases and 4 bases respectively, with 16 bases between them. CDR3 sequence (DNA): TGTGCCAGCAGGTCCTTGACAGACTCTAATCAGCCCCAGCATTTT. Protein product: CASRSLTDSNQPQHF.

The rearrangement uses TRBV2 and TRBJ1-2; possible D gene TRBD1, 5 bases. From germline, CDR1 is SNHLY and CDR2 FYNNEI. The CDR3 length is 12 residues. The ends were cut back, 6 bases at V and 1 base at J, with 6 bases in the middle. The CDR3 bases are TGTGCCAGCAGAGGGGATAACTATGGCTACACCTTC. Amino acid sequence: CASRGDNYGYTF.

The chain carries TRBV2 and TRBJ2-2; 8 bases match TRBD1. The CDR3 spans 15 residues. Losses at the gene ends were 9 bases for V and 1 base for J; bases not matched to a gene: 7. The germline CDR1 and CDR2 sequences are SNHLY and FYNNEI. This chain's CDR3 is CARRGTGLNTGELFF. The CDR3 bases are TGTGCCAGAAGGGGGACAGGACTGAACACCGGGGAGCTGTTTTTT.

This rearrangement joins TRBV20-1 to TRBJ1-2; D is possibly TRBD1 (5 bases). The CDR3 contains 11 residues. Germline CDR1 DFQATT, CDR2 SNEGSKA (reference sequence). Trimming cost V 5 bases and J 6 bases, with 10 bases left between them. CDR3 amino acids: CSALGRDGYTF. As DNA, the CDR3 is TGCAGTGCTCTCGGCAGGGATGGCTACACCTTC.

The chain links TRBV12-5 to TRBJ1-4; D not certain. The CDR3 is made up of 19 amino acids. Germline V lookup: CDR1 LGHNT, CDR2 FRNRAP. Trimming shortened V by 0 bases and J by 5 bases, and 22 bases separated the two germline ends. CDR3 coding DNA: TGTGCTAGTGGTTTGGTACGGGGTGGGAACAACAAGCCAAATGAAAAACTGTTTTTT. It is translated as CASGLVRGGNNKPNEKLFF. Full variable domain (remainder filled in from reference TRBV12-5 and TRBJ1-4): DARVTQTPRHKVTEMGQEVTMRCQPILGHNTVFWYRQTMMQGLELLAYFRNRAPLDDSGMPKDRFSAEMPDATLATLKIQPSEPRDSAVYFCASGLVRGGNNKPNEKLFFGSGTQLSVL.

The chain recombines TRBV2 with TRBJ1-5, with TRBD1 matching over 7 bases. The CDR3 sequence is 15 residues long. V shed 8 bases, J shed 6 bases, and the junction held 13 bases outside the gene matches. Per germline, CDR1 SNHLY and CDR2 FYNNEI. CDR3 nucleotides: TGTGCCAGCGCCCGAGACAGGGCTCGCGGTCAGCCCCAGCATTTT. Translating it yields CASARDRARGQPQHF.

The V and J genes are TRBV7-9 and TRBJ1-1, with D possibly being TRBD1 (6 bases). Trimming left V 4 bases short and J 2 bases short, with 14 bases between. The CDR3 consists of 15 residues. Germline values: CDR1 SEHNR, CDR2 FQNEAQ (reference sequence). The CDR3: CASSSLTGLNTEAFF. In DNA, the CDR3 is TGTGCCAGCAGCTCGTTGACAGGCCTCAACACTGAAGCTTTCTTT.

The rearrangement joins TRBV19 to TRBJ2-4; the D gene is possibly TRBD1 (6 bases). The V and J ends lost 6 bases and 5 bases respectively, with 14 bases between them. This CDR3 has 14 amino acids. The germline gives CDR1 LNHDA, CDR2 SQIVND (reference sequence). The DNA of the CDR3 is TGTGCCAGTAGCCCCCGATACAGGGAAAACATTCAGTACTTC. It yields the protein CASSPRYRENIQYF.

V usage is TRBV20-1 and J usage is TRBJ1-2; D is uncertain. Germline V gene sequence: CDR1 DFQATT, CDR2 SNEGSKA (reference sequence). V lost 3 bases to trimming and J lost 6 bases, with 14 bases between them. The CDR3 runs 13 residues. DNA for the CDR3: TGCAGTGCTAGTTTTGGCGGGGAAAATGGCTACACCTTC. Protein product: CSASFGGENGYTF.

The chain is built from TRBV5-6 and TRBJ1-5; D possibly corresponds to TRBD1 (5 bases). The CDR3 consists of 16 residues. Per germline, CDR1 SGHDT and CDR2 YYEEEE. V was clipped by 1 base and J by 0 bases, with 11 bases between them. CDR3 in amino acids: CASSLQGTYSNQPQHF. As DNA, the CDR3 is TGTGCCAGCAGCTTGCAGGGTACCTATAGCAATCAGCCCCAGCATTTT. Complete variable domain (other parts from reference TRBV5-6 and TRBJ1-5): DAGVTQSPTHLIKTRGQQVTLRCSPKSGHDTVSWYQQALGQGPQFIFQYYEEEERQRGNFPDRFSGHQFPNYSSELNVNALLLGDSALYLCASSLQGTYSNQPQHFGDGTRLSIL.

The chain couples TRBV7-9 to TRBJ1-3; no clear D. Germline CDR1 and CDR2: SEHNR and FQNEAQ (reference sequence). V was clipped by 1 base and J by 4 bases, with 8 bases between them. There are 14 residues in the CDR3. The CDR3, as DNA: TGTGCCAGCAGCTTAGGGCAGAGGGGAAACACCATATATTTT. Encoded protein: CASSLGQRGNTIYF.

The V gene is TRBV12-1, the J gene TRBJ2-2; the table calls TRBD2, which could not be checked here. TRBV12-1 is reported as a pseudogene. There are 17 residues in the CDR3. CDR3 region: CASSLVAGVKLAGELFF. For the CDR3, the DNA is TGTGCCAGCAGCCTAGTAGCGGGAGTGAAGTTGGCCGGGGAGCTGTTTTTT.

V usage is TRBV4-1 and J usage is TRBJ2-1, with 8 bases aligning to TRBD2. V shed 6 bases and J 5 bases; nucleotides not matched to a gene: 3. The V gene's germline CDR1 is MGHRA and CDR2 YSYEKL. The CDR3 spans 13 residues. CDR3 sequence reads: CASRGLAHNEQFF. In DNA, the CDR3 is TGCGCCAGCAGAGGACTAGCCCACAATGAGCAGTTCTTC.

The table lists this clone with a few counts. The chain recombines TRBV19 with TRBJ1-1; D is unresolved. Germline loops: CDR1 LNHDA, CDR2 SQIVND (reference sequence). This CDR3 comprises 12 residues. V was trimmed by 6 bases and J by 8 bases, leaving 13 bases between them. The CDR3 region has the DNA TGTGCCAGTAGCCATGGCCCAGGAGAAGCTTTCTTT. Encoded protein: CASSHGPGEAFF.

The V gene is TRBV2, the J gene TRBJ2-7; a weak D match, TRBD2 (6 bases). V was clipped by 7 bases and J by 4 bases, with 17 bases between them. The CDR3 has 14 residues. Germline V gene lookup returns CDR1 SNHLY and CDR2 FYNNEI. CDR3: CASMTRVGGYEQYF. The DNA of the CDR3 is TGTGCCAGCATGACCAGAGTGGGGGGTTACGAGCAGTACTTC.

The sample holds a few counts of this clone. The chain recombines TRBV6-1 with TRBJ1-2; possibly TRBD1 for D (6 bases). The germline CDR1 and CDR2 sequences are MNHNS and SASEGT. The CDR3 has 13 residues. Trimming shortened V by 2 bases and J by 6 bases, and 10 bases separated the two germline ends. The CDR3 DNA is TGTGCCAGCAGTGAAAGGGCAGGGGATGGCTACACCTTC. It encodes CASSERAGDGYTF.

This clone has only one observation. V and J are TRBV4-1 and TRBJ2-1; D gene unclear. The CDR3 spans 12 residues. The V gene lost 3 bases and the J gene lost 7 bases, with 7 bases spanning the gap. Germline V gene sequence: CDR1 MGHRA, CDR2 YSYEKL. This CDR3 reads CASSQSLNEQFF. In DNA, the CDR3 is TGCGCCAGCAGCCAGAGCTTGAATGAGCAGTTCTTC.

This clone was picked up a small number of times. The J gene is TRBJ1-2, the V gene TRBV5-1, with a weak D call TRBD1 (6 bases). Germline loops: CDR1 SGHRS, CDR2 YFSETQ. The CDR3 contains 12 residues. The V end lost 2 bases, the J end lost 8 bases, and 10 bases lay between the germline ends. CDR3 sequence (DNA): TGCGCCAGCAGCTTTCCAGGGGTAGGCTACACCTTC. Translated, it gives CASSFPGVGYTF.

The genes are TRBV20-1 and TRBJ2-1; D not certain. The CDR3 covers 14 residues. CDR1 DFQATT and CDR2 SNEGSKA come from the germline V gene (reference sequence). V shed 3 bases and J shed 2 bases, with 11 bases lying between them. DNA for the CDR3: TGCAGTGCTAGTAAGCTTCCCCCCTACAATGAGCAGTTCTTC. As protein: CSASKLPPYNEQFF.

This clone was picked up one time. The chain employs TRBV30 and TRBJ1-2; D not resolved. Germline V CDR1 and CDR2: GTSNPN, SVGIG (reference sequence). The CDR3 loop spans 11 amino acids. V was shortened by 2 bases and J by 10 bases, with 11 bases between the two germline ends. CDR3 nucleotide sequence: TGTGCCTGGAGTCCCCGGTCGGTCTACACCTTC. Translating it yields CAWSPRSVYTF. Using reference TRBV30 and TRBJ1-2 for the parts outside the CDR3, the full variable domain is SQTIHQWPATLVQPVGSPLSLECTVEGTSNPNLYWYRQAAGRGLQLLFYSVGIGQISSEVPQNLSASRPQDRQFILSSKKLLLSDSGFYLCAWSPRSVYTFGSGTRLTVV.

The gene calls are TRBV5-4 and TRBJ1-2; D not resolved. Germline V gene sequence: CDR1 SGHNT, CDR2 YYREEE (reference sequence). Trimming took off 0 bases at V and 8 bases at J, with 11 bases between the two ends. The CDR3 covers 13 residues. The CDR3 region is CASSLAGEGGYTF. CDR3 in DNA: TGTGCCAGCAGCTTGGCCGGGGAGGGAGGCTACACCTTC. Full variable domain (rest looked up from reference TRBV5-4 and TRBJ1-2): ETGVTQSPTHLIKTRGQQVTLRCSSQSGHNTVSWYQQALGQGPQFIFQYYREEENGRGNFPPRFSGLQFPNYSSELNVNALELDDSALYLCASSLAGEGGYTFGSGTRLTVV.

The chain has TRBV23-1 and TRBJ2-7; unclear D gene. TRBV23-1 qualifies as an ORF whose function is uncertain. The CDR3 is 14 residues long. The ends were cut back, 1 base at V and 3 bases at J, with 10 bases in the middle. CDR3 amino acids: CASSQCGTVYEQYF. The CDR3 nucleotides read TGCGCCAGCAGTCAATGCGGCACCGTCTACGAGCAGTACTTC.

The CDR3 spells CASNRGFAMNTEAFF. The DNA for the CDR3 is TGTGCCAGCAACAGGGGTTTTGCAATGAACACTGAAGCTTTCTTT. V gene TRBV9 combines with J gene TRBJ1-1; 7 bases are shared with TRBD1. The CDR3 spans 15 residues. Germline trimming cut 6 bases from V and 0 bases from J; bases unmatched to any gene: 8. Germline V CDR1 and CDR2: SGDLS, YYNGEE.

J is TRBJ1-2 and V is TRBV30, with D possibly being TRBD1 (5 bases). The V end lost 0 bases, the J end lost 7 bases, and 18 bases lay between the germline ends. The germline gives CDR1 GTSNPN, CDR2 SVGIG (reference sequence). The CDR3 has 15 amino acids. CDR3 nucleotide sequence: TGTGCCTGGAGTGTACGAGACAGCAGGGCAGGTGGCTACACCTTC. Its translation is CAWSVRDSRAGGYTF.

The genes are TRBV12-3 or TRBV12-4 and TRBJ1-6; no firm D call. This CDR3 has 11 residues. Deletions cut 6 bases from V and 14 bases from J, with 11 bases between. The CDR3 protein is CASSLGRALHF. For the CDR3, the DNA is TGTGCCAGCAGCCTCGGGAGGGCCCTCCACTTT.